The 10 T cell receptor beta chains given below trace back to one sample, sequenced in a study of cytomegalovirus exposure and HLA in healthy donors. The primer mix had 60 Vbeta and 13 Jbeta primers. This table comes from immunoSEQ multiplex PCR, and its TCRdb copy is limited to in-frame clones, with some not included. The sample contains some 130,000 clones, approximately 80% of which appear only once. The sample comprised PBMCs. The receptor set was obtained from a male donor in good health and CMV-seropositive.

The CDR3 DNA sequence: TGTGCCAGCAGCTTCTCGACTAGCGGGAGCGAGTACGAGCAGTACTTC. As protein: CASSFSTSGSEYEQYF. V is TRBV7-9 and J is TRBJ2-7; 12 nucleotides line up with TRBD2. There are 16 residues in the CDR3. V lost 3 bases, J lost 4 bases, and 7 bases stayed unmatched. Germline-derived CDR1 and CDR2 are SEHNR and FQNEAQ (reference sequence).

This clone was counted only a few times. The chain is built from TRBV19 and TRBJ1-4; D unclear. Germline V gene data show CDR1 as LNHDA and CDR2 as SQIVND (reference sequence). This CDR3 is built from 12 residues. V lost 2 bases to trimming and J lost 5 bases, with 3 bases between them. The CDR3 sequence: CASSISNEKLFF. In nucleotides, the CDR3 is TGTGCCAGTAGTATAAGCAATGAAAAACTGTTTTTT.

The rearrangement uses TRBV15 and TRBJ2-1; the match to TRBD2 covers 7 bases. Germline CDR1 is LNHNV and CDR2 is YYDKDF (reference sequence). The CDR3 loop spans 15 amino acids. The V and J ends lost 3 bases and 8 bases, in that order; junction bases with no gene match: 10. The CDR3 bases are TGTGCCACCAGCAGCCTAGCGGTGAGTGTGGATGAGCAGTTCTTC. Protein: CATSSLAVSVDEQFF.

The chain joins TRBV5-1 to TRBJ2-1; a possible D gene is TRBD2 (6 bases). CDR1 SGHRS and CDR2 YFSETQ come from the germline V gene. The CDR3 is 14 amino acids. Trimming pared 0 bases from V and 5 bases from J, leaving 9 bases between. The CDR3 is CASSLVAGNNEQFF. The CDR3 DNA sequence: TGCGCCAGCAGCTTGGTTGCGGGGAACAATGAGCAGTTCTTC.

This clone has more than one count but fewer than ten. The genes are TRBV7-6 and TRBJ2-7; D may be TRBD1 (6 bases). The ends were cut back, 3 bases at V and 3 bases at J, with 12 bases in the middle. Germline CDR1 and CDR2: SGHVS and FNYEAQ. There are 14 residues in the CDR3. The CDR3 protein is CASSFRRGSYEQYF. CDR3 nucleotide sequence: TGTGCCAGCAGCTTCCGCAGGGGAAGCTACGAGCAGTACTTC.

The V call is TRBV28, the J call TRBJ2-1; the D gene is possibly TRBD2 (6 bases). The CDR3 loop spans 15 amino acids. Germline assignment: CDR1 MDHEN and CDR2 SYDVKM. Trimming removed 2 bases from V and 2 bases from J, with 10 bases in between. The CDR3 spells CASSLVAGTYNEQFF. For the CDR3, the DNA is TGTGCCAGCAGTTTAGTGGCGGGGACCTACAATGAGCAGTTCTTC.

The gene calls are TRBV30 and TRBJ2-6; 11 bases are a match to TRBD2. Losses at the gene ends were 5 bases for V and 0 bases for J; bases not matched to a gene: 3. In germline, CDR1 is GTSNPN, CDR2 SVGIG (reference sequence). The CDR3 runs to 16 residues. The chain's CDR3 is CAWGLAGYSGANVLTF. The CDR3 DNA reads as TGTGCCTGGGGACTAGCGGGTTACTCTGGGGCCAACGTCCTGACTTTC.

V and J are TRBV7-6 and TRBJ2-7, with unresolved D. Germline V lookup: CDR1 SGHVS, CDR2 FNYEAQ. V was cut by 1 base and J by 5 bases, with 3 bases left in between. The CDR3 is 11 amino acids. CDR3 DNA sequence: TGTGCCAGCAGCTTAGGTAACGAGCAGTACTTC. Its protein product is CASSLGNEQYF.

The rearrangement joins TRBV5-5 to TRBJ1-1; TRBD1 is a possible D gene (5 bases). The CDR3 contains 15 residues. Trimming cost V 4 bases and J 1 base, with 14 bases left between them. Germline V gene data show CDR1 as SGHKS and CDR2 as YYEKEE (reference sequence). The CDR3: CASSPLGGGNTEAFF. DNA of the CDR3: TGTGCCAGCAGCCCCCTTGGGGGAGGGAACACTGAAGCTTTCTTT.

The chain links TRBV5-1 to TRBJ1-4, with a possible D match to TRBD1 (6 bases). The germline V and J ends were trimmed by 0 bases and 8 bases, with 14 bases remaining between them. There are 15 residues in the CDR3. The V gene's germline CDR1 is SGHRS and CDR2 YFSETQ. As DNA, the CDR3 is TGCGCCAGCAGCTTGGCCGGACAGCCAGGAGAAAAACTGTTTTTT. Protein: CASSLAGQPGEKLFF. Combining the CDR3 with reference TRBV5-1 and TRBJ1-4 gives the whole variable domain KAGVTQTPRYLIKTRGQQVTLSCSPISGHRSVSWYQQTPGQGLQFLFEYFSETQRNKGNFPGRFSGRQFSNSRSEMNVSTLELGDSALYLCASSLAGQPGEKLFFGSGTQLSVL.